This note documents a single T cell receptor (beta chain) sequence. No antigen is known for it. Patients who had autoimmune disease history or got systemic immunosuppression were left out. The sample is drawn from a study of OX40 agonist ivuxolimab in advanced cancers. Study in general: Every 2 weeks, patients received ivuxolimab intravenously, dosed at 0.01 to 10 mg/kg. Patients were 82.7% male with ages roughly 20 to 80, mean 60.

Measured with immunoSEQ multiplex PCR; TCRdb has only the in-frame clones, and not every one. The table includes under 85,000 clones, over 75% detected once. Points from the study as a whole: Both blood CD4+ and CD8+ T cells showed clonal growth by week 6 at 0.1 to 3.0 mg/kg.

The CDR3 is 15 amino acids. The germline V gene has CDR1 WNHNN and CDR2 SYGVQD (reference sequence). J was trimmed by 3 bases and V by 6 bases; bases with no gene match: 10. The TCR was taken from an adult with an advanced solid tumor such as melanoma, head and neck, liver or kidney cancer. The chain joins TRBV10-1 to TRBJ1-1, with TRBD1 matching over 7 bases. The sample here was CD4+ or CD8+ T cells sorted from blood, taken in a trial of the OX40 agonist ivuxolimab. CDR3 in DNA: TGCGCCAGCAGCCTACCGGACAGGTTTGACACTGAAGCTTTCTTT. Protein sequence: CASSLPDRFDTEAFF.